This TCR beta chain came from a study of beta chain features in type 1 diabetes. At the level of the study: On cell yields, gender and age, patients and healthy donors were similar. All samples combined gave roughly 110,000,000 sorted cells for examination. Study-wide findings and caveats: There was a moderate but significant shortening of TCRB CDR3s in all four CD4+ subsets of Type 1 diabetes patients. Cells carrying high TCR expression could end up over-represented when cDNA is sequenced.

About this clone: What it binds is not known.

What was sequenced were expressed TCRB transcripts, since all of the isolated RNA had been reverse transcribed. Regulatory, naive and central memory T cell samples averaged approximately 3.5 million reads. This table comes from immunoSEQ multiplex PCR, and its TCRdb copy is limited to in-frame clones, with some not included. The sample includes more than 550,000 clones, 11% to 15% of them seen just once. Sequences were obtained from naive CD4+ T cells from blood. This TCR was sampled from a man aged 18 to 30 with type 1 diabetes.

In nucleotides, the CDR3 is TGTGCCAGCAGCCAAGATCCAGCGGGGGGCTACAATGAGCAGTTCTTC. It translates to CASSQDPAGGYNEQFF. The chain combines TRBV4-2 with TRBJ2-1; 9 bases match TRBD2. CDR1 and CDR2 (germline): LGHNA, YNFKEQ. J gave up 3 bases and V 0 bases, and 3 bases lay outside the gene matches. There are 16 residues in the CDR3.